The clone carrying this T cell receptor beta chain was seen repeatedly, ten times or more. Its antigen is unidentified. As the template, RNA transcripts were used to amplify TCR beta CDR3 regions. First-round RT-PCR with HTBI primers preceded a second-round multiplex PCR. One entry per CDR3 protein, called by TCRdb with MiXCR from the multiplex PCR reads. The sample has about 620,000 distinct CDR3 sequences; about a fifth are singletons. This record comes from a study of Graves' ophthalmopathy and Graves' hyperthyroidism. Whole-study context: The authors collected peripheral blood at initial diagnosis, before any treatment.

Uncontrolled infections, other autoimmune diseases, pregnancy or lactation barred patients from enrollment. The evidence that diagnosis relied on was clinical symptoms, serum thyroxine, TRAb, thyroid ultrasound and orbital computed tomography. Findings and limits, study-wide: Blood also contained most of the expanded thyroid clonotypes above 0.001 frequency.

Germline V gene lookup returns CDR1 SGDLS and CDR2 YYNGEE. The CDR3 has 16 residues. The V segment lost 3 bases and the J segment 5 bases; nucleotides outside the gene matches: 11. J is TRBJ2-5 and V is TRBV9; 9 bases align to TRBD1. The sample consisted of peripheral blood. The source is a woman under 30 with stable Graves' hyperthyroidism. Some clones in this sample may be carry-over from other donors' samples. For the CDR3, the DNA is TGTGCCAGCAGCGCCCCACTGGACAGGGGCCGGGAGACCCAGTACTTC. Its protein is CASSAPLDRGRETQYF.